This TCR beta chain was captured in a study of blood T cell repertoires in COVID-19. Profiled with immunoSEQ multiplex PCR; TCRdb holds only in-frame clones, not every one. The sample includes just over 85,000 clones, 89% of them seen just once. Germline CDR1 and CDR2: MNHNY and SVGAGI (reference sequence). This CDR3 is 15 amino acids long. Trimming removed 4 bases from V and 1 base from J; junction bases left unmatched: 5. The sequencing sample was made of peripheral blood. This chain links TRBV6-6 with TRBJ2-3; 7 bases map to TRBD1. The origin of this receptor is a man between 45 and 60 years old with acute or convalescent COVID-19. CDR3 sequence: CASSFYGQGTDTQYF. CDR3 sequence (DNA): TGTGCCAGCAGTTTCTATGGACAGGGCACAGATACGCAGTATTTT.